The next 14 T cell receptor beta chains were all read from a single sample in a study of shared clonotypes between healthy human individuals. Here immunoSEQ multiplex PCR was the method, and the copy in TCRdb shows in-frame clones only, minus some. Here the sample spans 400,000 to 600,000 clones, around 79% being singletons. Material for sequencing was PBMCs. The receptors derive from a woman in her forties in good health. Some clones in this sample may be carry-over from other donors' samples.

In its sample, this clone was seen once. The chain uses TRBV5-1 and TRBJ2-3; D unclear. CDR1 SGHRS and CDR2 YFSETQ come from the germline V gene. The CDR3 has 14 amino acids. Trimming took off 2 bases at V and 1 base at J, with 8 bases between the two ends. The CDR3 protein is CASSFGPGTDTQYF. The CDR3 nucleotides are TGCGCCAGCAGCTTCGGACCGGGCACAGATACGCAGTATTTT.

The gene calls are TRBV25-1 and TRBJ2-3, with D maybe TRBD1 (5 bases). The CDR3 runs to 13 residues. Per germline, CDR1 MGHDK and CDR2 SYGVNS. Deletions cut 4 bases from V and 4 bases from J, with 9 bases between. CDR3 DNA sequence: TGTGCCAGCAGTGCCCAGGGCGCAGATACGCAGTATTTT. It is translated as CASSAQGADTQYF.

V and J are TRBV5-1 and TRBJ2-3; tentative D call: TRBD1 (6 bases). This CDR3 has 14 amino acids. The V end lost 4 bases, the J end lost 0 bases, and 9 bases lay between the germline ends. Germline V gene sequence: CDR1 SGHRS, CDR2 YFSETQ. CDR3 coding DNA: TGCGCCAGCAGCGGGACAACTAGCACAGATACGCAGTATTTT. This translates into CASSGTTSTDTQYF.

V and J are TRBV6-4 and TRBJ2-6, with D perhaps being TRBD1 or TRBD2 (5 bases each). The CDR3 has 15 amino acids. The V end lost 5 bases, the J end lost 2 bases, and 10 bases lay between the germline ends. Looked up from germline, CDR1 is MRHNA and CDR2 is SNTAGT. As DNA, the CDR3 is TGTGCCAGCAGTCCAGGGAGTGCTGGGGCCAACGTCCTGACTTTC. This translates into CASSPGSAGANVLTF.

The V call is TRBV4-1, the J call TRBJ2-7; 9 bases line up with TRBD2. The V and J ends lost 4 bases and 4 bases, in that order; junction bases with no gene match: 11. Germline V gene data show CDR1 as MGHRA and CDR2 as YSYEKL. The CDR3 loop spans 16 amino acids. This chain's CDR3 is CASSPPVAGGVYEQYF. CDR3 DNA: TGCGCCAGCAGCCCCCCGGTGGCGGGAGGGGTGTACGAGCAGTACTTC.

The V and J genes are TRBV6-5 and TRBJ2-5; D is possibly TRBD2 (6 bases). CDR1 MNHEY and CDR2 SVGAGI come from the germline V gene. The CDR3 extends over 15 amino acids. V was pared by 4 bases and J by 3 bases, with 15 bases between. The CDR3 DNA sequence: TGTGCCAGCAGTTGGGGGAGGCAGGCCGAAGAGACCCAGTACTTC. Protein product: CASSWGRQAEETQYF.

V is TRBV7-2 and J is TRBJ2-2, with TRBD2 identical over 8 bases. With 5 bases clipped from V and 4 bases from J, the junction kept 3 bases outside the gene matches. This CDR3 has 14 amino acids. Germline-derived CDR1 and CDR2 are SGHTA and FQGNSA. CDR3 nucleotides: TGTGCCAGCAGCCGACTAGCGACCACCGGGGAGCTGTTTTTT. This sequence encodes CASSRLATTGELFF.

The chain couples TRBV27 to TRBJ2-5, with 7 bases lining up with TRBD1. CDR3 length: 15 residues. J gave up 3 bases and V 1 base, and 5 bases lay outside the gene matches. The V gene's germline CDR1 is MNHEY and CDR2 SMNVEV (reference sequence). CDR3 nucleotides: TGTGCCAGCAGTTTATGGTACAGGGGAAAAGAGACCCAGTACTTC. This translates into CASSLWYRGKETQYF.

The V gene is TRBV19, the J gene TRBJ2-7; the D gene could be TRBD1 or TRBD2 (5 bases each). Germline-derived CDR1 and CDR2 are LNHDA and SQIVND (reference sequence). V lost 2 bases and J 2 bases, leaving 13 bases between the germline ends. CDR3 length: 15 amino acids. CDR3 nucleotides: TGTGCCAGTAGTATAAGTGCAGGGACGGCCTACGAGCAGTACTTC. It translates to CASSISAGTAYEQYF.

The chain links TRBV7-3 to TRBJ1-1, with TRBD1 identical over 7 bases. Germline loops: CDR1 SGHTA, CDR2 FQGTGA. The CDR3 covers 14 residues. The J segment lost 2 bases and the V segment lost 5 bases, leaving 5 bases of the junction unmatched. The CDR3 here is CASSRNRGNTEAFF. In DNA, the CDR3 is TGTGCCAGCAGCCGCAACAGGGGTAACACTGAAGCTTTCTTT.

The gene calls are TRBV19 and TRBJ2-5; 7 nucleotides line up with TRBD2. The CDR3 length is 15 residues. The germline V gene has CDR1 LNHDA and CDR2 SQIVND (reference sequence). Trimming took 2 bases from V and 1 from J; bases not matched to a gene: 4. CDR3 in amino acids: CASSISLAAQETQYF. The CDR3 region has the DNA TGTGCCAGTAGTATATCCCTAGCGGCCCAAGAGACCCAGTACTTC.

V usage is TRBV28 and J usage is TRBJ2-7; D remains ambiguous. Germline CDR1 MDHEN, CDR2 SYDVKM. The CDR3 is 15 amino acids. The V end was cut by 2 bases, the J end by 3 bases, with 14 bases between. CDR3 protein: CASSLRVVKIYEQYF. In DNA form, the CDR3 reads TGTGCCAGCAGTTTAAGAGTGGTTAAGATCTACGAGCAGTACTTC.

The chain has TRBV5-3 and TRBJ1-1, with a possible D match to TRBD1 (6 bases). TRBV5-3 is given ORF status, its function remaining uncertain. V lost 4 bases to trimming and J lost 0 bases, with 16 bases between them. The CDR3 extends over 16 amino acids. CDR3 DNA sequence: TGTGCCAGAAGCAAGATCCGGGGGCAGATGAACACTGAAGCTTTCTTT. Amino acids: CARSKIRGQMNTEAFF.

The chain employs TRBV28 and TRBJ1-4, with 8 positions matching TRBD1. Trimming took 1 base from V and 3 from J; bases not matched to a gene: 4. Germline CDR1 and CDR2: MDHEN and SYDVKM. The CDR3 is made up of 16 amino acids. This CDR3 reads CASSLYQGAANEKLFF. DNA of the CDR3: TGTGCCAGCAGTTTATATCAGGGGGCAGCTAATGAAAAACTGTTTTTT.